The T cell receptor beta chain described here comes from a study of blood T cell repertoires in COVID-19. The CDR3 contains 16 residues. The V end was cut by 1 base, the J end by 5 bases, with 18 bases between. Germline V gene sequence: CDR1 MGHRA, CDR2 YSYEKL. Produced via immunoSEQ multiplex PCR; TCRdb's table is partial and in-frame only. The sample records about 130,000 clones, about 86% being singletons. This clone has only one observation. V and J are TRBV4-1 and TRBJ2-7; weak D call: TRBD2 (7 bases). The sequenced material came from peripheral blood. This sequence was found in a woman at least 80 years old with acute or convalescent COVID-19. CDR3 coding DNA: TGCGCCAGCAGCCAAGTGGCGGGGGCCCGCGGGAACGAGCAGTACTTC. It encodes CASSQVAGARGNEQYF.